The entry below describes one T cell receptor beta chain. What it binds is unknown. Other DNA sequences in the same sample also yield this CDR3. The data were produced by immunoSEQ multiplex PCR, yet TCRdb's version contains in-frame clones alone and is incomplete. The profile shows 1.5 million to 2.5 million clones, approximately 94% of them singletons. Trimming shortened V by 3 bases and J by 2 bases, and 7 bases separated the two germline ends. CDR3 size: 14 residues. Germline values: CDR1 MNHEY, CDR2 SMNVEV (reference sequence). This specimen belongs to a study of shared clonotypes between healthy human individuals. Study-level results: Clonotypes that were shared across four donors made up around 5% of naive CD4 clonotypes.

Terminally differentiated effector memory CD45RA+ cells were left out of the naive CD8 fraction, which was CD45RO-negative and positively selected for CCR7. The receptor comes from a young man in good health. This chain uses TRBV27 with TRBJ2-2, with D maybe TRBD2 (6 bases). Material: naive CD8+ T cells sorted from blood. CDR3 coding DNA: TGTGCCAGCAGTTTGGGACTTAACACCGGGGAGCTGTTTTTT. The encoded protein is CASSLGLNTGELFF.